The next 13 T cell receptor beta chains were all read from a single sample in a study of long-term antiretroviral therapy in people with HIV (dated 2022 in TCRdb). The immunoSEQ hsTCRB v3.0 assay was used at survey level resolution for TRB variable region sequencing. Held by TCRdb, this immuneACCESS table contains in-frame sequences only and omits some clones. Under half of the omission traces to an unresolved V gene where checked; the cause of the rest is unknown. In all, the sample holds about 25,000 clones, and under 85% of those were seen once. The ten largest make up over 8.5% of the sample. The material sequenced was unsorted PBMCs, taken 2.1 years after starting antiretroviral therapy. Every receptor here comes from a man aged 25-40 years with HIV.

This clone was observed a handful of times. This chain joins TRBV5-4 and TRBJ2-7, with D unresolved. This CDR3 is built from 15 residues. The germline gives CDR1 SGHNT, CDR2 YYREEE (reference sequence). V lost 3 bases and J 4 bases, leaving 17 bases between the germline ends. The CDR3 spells CASSSGRSIKYEQYF. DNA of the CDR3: TGTGCCAGCAGCTCCGGACGGAGTATCAAGTACGAGCAGTACTTC.

The CDR3 loop reads CASSKAPSGVYNEQFF. CDR3 DNA: TGTGCCAGCAGCAAAGCCCCCAGCGGGGTCTACAATGAGCAGTTCTTC. The rearrangement links TRBV14 to TRBJ2-1, with 7 bases matching TRBD2. This CDR3 is built from 16 residues. Germline CDR1 and CDR2: SGHDN and FVKESK. The junction had 10 bases not matched to a gene; V was cut back by 5 bases and J by 3 bases.

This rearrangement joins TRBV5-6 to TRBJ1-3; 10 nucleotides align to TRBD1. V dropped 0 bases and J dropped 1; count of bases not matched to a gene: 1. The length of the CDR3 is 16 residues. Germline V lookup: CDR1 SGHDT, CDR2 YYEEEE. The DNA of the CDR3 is TGTGCCAGCAGCTTGGAGGGACAGGGGTCTGGAAACACCATATATTTT. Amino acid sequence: CASSLEGQGSGNTIYF.

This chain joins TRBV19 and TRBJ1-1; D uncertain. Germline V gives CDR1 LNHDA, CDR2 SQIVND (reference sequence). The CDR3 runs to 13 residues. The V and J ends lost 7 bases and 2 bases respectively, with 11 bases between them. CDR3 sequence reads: CASNEWSNTEAFF. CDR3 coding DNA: TGTGCCAGTAACGAGTGGAGTAACACTGAAGCTTTCTTT.

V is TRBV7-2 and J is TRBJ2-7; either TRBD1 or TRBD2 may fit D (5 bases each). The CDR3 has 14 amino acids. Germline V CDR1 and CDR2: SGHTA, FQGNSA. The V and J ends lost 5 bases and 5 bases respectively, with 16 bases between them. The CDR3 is CASSPGTRNHEQYF. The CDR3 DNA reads TGTGCCAGCAGCCCGGGGACCAGGAACCACGAGCAGTACTTC.

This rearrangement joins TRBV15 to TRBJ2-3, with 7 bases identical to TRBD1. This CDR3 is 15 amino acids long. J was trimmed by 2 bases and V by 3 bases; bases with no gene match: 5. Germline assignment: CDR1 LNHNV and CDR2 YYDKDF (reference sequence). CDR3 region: CATSRYRGYTDTQYF. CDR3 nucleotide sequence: TGTGCCACCAGCAGGTACAGGGGTTACACAGATACGCAGTATTTT.

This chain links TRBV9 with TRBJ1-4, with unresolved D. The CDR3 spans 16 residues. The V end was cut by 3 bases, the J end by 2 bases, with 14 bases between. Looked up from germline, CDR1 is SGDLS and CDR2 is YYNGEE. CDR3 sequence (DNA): TGTGCCAGCAGCGCCGATTTGGTGTTTACTAATGAAAAACTGTTTTTT. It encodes CASSADLVFTNEKLFF.

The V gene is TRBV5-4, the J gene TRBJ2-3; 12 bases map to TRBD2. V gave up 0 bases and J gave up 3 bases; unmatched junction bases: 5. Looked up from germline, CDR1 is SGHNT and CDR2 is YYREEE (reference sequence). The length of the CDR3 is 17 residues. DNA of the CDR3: TGTGCCAGCAGCTTGGAGATCGGACTAGCGGGAACAGATACGCAGTATTTT. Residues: CASSLEIGLAGTDTQYF.

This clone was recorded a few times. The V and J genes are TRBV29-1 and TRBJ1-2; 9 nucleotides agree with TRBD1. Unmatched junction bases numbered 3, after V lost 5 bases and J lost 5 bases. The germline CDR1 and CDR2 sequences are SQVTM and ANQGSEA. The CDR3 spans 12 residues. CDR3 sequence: CSVRDREYGYTF. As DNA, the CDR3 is TGCAGCGTTCGGGACAGGGAATATGGCTACACCTTC.

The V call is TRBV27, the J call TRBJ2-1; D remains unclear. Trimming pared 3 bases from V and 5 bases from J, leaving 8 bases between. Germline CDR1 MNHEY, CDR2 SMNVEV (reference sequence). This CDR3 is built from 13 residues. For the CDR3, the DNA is TGTGCCAGCAGTTTGATGGATAACAATGAGCAGTTCTTC. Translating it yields CASSLMDNNEQFF.

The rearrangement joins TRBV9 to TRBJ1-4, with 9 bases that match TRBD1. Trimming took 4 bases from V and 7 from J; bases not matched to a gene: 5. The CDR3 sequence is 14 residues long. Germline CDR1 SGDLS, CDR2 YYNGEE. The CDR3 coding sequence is TGTGCCAGCAGCCCCACAGGGGGCTTTGAAAAACTGTTTTTT. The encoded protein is CASSPTGGFEKLFF.

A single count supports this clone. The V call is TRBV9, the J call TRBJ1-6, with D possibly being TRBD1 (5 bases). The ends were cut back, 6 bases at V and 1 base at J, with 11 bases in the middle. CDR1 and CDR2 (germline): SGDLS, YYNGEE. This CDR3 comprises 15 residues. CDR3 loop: CASTPGGSYNSPLHF. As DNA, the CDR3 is TGTGCCAGCACCCCCGGGGGTTCCTATAATTCACCCCTCCACTTT.

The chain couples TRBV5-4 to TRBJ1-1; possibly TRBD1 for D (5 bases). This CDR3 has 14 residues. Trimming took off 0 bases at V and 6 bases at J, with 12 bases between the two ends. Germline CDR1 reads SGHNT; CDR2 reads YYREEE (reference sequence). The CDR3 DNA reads TGTGCCAGCAGCTTGGATCCAGGGATATCTGAAGCTTTCTTT. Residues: CASSLDPGISEAFF.